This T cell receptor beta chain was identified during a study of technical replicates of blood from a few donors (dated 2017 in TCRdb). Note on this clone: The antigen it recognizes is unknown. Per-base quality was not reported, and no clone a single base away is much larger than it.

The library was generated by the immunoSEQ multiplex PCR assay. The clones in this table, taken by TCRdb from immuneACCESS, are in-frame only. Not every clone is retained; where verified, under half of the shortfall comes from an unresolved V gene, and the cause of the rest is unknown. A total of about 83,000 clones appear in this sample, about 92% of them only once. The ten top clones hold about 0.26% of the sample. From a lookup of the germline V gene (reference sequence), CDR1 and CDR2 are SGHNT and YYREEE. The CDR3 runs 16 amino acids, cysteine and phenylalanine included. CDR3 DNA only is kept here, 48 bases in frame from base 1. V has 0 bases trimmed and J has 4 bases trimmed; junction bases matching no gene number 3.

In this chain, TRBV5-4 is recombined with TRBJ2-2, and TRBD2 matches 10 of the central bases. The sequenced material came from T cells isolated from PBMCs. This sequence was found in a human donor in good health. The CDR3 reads CASSLASSGSTGELFF. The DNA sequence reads TGTGCCAGCAGCTTGGCCTCTAGCGGGAGCACCGGGGAGCTGTTTTTT.